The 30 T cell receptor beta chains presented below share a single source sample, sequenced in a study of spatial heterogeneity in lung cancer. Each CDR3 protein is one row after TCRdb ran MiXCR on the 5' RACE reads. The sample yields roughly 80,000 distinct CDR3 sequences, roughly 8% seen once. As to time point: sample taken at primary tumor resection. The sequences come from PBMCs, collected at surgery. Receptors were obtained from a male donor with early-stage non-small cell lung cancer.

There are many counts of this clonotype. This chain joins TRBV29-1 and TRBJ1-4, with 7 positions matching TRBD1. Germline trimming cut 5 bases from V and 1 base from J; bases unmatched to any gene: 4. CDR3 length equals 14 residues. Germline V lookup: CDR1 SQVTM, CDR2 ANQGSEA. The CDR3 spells CSVQAGGTNEKLFF. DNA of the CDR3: TGCAGCGTTCAAGCAGGGGGAACTAATGAAAAACTGTTTTTT.

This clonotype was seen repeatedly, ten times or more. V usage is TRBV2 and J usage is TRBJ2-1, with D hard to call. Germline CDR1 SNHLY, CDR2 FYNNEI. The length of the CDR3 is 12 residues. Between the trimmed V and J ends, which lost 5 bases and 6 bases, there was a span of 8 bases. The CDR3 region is CASSIASNEQFF. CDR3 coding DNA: TGTGCCAGCAGTATTGCTAGCAATGAGCAGTTCTTC.

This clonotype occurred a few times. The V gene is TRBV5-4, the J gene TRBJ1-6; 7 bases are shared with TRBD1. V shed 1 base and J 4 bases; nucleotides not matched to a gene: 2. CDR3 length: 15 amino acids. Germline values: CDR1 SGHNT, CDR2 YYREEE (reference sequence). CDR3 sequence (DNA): TGTGCCAGCAGCTTGATGGGACAGTATAATTCACCCCTCCACTTT. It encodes CASSLMGQYNSPLHF.

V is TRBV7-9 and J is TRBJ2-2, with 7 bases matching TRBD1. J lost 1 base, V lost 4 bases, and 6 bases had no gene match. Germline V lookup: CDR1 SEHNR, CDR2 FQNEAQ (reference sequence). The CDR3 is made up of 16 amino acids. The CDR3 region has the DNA TGTGCCAGCAGCTCCCCGACAGGGCGGAACACCGGGGAGCTGTTTTTT. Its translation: CASSSPTGRNTGELFF. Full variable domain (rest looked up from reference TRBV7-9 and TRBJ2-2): DTGVSQNPRHKITKRGQNVTFRCDPISEHNRLYWYRQTLGQGPEFLTYFQNEAQLEKSRLLSDRFSAERPKGSFSTLEIQRTEQGDSAMYLCASSSPTGRNTGELFFGEGSRLTVL.

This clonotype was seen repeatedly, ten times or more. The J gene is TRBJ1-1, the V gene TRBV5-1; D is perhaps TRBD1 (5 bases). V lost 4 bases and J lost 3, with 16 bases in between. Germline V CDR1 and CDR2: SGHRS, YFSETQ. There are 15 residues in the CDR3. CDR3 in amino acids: CASSPEGRAYTEAFF. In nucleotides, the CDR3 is TGCGCCAGCAGCCCGGAGGGCAGGGCCTACACTGAAGCTTTCTTT.

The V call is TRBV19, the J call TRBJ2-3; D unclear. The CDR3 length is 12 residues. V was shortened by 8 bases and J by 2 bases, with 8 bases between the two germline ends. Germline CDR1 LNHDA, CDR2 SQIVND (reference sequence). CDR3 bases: TGTGCCAGTCGTAGCCCCACAGATACGCAGTATTTT. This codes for CASRSPTDTQYF.

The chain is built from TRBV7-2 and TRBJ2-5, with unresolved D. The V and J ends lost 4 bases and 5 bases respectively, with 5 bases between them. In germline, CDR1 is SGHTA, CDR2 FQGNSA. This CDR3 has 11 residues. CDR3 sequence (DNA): TGTGCCAGCAGCTCTTTCGAGACCCAGTACTTC. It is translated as CASSSFETQYF.

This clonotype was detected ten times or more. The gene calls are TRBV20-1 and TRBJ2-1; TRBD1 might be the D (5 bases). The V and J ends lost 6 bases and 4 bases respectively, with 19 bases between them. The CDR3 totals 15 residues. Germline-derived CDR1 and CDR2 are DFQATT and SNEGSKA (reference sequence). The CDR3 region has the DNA TGCAGTGCACCGAACAGGTTTACCAGTTACAATGAGCAGTTCTTC. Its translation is CSAPNRFTSYNEQFF.

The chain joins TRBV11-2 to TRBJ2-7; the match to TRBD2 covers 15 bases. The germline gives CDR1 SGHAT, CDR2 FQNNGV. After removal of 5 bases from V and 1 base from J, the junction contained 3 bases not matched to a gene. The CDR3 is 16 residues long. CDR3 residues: CASSGTSGRISYEQYF. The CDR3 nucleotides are TGTGCCAGCAGCGGGACTAGCGGGAGGATTTCCTACGAGCAGTACTTC.

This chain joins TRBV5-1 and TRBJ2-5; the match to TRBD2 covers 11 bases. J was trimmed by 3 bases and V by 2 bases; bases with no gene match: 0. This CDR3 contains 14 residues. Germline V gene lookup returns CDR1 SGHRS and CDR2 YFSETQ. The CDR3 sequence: CASSLLAGEETQYF. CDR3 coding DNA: TGCGCCAGCAGCTTACTAGCGGGAGAAGAGACCCAGTACTTC. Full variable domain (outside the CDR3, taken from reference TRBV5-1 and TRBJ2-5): KAGVTQTPRYLIKTRGQQVTLSCSPISGHRSVSWYQQTPGQGLQFLFEYFSETQRNKGNFPGRFSGRQFSNSRSEMNVSTLELGDSALYLCASSLLAGEETQYFGPGTRLLVL.

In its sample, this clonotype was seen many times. The CDR3 sequence is CAIWTGGRETQYF. CDR3 nucleotide sequence: TGTGCCATCTGGACAGGGGGCAGAGAGACCCAGTACTTC. This chain joins TRBV10-3 and TRBJ2-5; 11 bases agree with TRBD1. Trimming cost V 8 bases and J 4 bases; bases outside gene matches: 3. CDR3 length: 13 amino acids. Germline values: CDR1 ENHRY, CDR2 SYGVKD.

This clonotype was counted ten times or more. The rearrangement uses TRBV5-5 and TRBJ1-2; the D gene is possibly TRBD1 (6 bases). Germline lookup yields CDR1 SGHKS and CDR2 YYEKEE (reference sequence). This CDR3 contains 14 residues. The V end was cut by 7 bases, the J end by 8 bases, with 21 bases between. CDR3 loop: CASRPAGAAKGYTF. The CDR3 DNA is TGTGCCAGCCGACCCGCAGGGGCCGCGAAAGGCTACACCTTC.

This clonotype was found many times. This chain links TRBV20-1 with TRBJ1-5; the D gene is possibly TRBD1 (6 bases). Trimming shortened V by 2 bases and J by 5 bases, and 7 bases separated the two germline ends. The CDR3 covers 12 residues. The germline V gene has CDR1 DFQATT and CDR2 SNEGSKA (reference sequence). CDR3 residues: CSARRGDQPQHF. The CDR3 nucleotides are TGCAGTGCTAGAAGGGGGGATCAGCCCCAGCATTTT.

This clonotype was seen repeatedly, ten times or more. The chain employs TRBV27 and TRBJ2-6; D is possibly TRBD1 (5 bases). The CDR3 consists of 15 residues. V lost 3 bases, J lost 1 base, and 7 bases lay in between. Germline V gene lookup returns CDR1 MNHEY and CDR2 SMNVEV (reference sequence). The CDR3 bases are TGTGCCAGCAGTTTGGGGCCTTCTGGGGCCAACGTCCTGACTTTC. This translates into CASSLGPSGANVLTF.

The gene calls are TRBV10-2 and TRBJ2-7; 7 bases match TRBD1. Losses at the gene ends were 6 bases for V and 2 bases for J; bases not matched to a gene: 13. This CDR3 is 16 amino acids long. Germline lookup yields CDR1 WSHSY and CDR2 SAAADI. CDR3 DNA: TGCGCCAGCAGCCGCCCGGGGACAGTTACCGCCTACGAGCAGTACTTC. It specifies CASSRPGTVTAYEQYF.

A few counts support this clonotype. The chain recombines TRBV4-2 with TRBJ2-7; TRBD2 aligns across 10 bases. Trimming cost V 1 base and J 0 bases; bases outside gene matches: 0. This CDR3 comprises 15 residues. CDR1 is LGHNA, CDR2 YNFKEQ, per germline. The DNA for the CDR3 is TGTGCCAGCAGCCAAGCTAGCGGGAGCTCCTACGAGCAGTACTTC. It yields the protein CASSQASGSSYEQYF.

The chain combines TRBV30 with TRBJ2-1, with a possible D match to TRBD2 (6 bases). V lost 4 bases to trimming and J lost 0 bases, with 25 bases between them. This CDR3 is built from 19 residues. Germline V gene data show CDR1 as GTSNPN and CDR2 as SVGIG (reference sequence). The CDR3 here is CAWTPLLAQKGSSYNEQFF. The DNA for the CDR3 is TGTGCCTGGACCCCACTCCTAGCGCAAAAAGGGAGCTCCTACAATGAGCAGTTCTTC.

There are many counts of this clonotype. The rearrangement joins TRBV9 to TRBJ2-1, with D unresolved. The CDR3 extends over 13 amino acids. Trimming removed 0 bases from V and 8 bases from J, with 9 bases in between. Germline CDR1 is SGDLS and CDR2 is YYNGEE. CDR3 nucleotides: TGTGCCAGCAGCGTAGATCAGATATATGAGCAGTTCTTC. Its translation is CASSVDQIYEQFF.

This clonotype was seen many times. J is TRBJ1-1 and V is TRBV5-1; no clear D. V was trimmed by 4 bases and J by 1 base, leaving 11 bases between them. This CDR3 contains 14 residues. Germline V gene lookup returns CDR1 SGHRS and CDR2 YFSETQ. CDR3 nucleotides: TGCGCCAGCAGCCCACGACCGCCGAACACTGAAGCTTTCTTT. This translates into CASSPRPPNTEAFF.

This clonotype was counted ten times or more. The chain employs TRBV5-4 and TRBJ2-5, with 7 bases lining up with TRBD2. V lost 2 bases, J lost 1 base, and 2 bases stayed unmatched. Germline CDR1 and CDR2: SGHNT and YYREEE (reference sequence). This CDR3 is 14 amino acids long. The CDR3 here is CASSFREVQETQYF. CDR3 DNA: TGTGCCAGCAGCTTCCGGGAGGTCCAAGAGACCCAGTACTTC.

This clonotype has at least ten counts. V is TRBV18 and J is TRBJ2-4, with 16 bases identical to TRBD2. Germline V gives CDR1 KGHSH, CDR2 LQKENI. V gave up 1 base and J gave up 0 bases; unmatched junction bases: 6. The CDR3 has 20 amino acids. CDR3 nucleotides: TGTGCCAGCTCACCACTGGGACTAGCGGGAGGGCCCGAAGCCAAAAACATTCAGTACTTC. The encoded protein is CASSPLGLAGGPEAKNIQYF.

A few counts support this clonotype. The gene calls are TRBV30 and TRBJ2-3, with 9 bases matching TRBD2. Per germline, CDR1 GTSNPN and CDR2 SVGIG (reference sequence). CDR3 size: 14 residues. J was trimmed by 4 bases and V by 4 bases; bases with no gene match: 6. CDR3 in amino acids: CAWMGGRAPDTQYF. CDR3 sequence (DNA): TGTGCCTGGATGGGCGGGAGGGCCCCAGATACGCAGTATTTT.

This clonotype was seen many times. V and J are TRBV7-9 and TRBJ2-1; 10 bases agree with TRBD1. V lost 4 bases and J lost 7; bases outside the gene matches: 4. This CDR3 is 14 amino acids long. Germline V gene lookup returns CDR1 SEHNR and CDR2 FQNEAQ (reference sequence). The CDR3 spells CASSSRTGGNEQFF. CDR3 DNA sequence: TGTGCCAGCAGCTCTCGGACAGGGGGGAATGAGCAGTTCTTC.

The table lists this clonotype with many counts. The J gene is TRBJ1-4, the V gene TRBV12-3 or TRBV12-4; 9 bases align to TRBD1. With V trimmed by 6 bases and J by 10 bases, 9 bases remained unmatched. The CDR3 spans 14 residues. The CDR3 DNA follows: TGTGCCAGCAGCCGAACAGGGGGCGAGGGAAAACTGTTTTTT. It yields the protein CASSRTGGEGKLFF.

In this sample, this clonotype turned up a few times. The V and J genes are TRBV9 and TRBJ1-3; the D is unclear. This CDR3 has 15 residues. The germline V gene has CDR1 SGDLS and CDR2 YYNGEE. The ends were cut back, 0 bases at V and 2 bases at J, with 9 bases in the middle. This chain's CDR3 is CASSVAEGTGNTIYF. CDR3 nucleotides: TGTGCCAGCAGCGTAGCAGAAGGTACTGGAAACACCATATATTTT.

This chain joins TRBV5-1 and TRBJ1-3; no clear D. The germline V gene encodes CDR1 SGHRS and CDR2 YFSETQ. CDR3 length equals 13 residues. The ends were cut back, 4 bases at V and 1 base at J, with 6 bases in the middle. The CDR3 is CASSRESGNTIYF. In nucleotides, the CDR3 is TGCGCCAGCAGCCGGGAATCTGGAAACACCATATATTTT.

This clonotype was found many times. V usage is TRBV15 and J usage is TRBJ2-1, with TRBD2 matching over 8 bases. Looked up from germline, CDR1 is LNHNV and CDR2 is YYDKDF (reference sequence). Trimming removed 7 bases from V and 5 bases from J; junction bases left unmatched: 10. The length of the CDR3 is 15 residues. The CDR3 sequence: CATNVPGGPHNEQFF. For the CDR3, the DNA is TGTGCCACCAATGTCCCGGGAGGGCCCCACAATGAGCAGTTCTTC. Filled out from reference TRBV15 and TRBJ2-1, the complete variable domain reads DAMVIQNPRYQVTQFGKPVTLSCSQTLNHNVMYWYQQKSSQAPKLLFHYYDKDFNNEADTPDNFQSRRPNTSFCFLDIRSPGLGDTAMYLCATNVPGGPHNEQFFGPGTRLTVL.

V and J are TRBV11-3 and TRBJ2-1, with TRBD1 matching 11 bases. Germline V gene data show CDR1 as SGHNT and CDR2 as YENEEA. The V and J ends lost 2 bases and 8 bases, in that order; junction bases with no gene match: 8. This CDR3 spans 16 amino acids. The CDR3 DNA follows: TGTGCCAGCAGCTTAAACGTGGACAGGGGGCAAGATGAGCAGTTCTTC. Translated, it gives CASSLNVDRGQDEQFF.

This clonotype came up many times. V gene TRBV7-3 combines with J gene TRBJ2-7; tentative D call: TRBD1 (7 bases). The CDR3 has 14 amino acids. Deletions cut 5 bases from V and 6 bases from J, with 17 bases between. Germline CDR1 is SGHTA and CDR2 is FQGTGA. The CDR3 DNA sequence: TGTGCCAGCAGCCCCGGACAGGCCGGGGGCGAGCAGTACTTC. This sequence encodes CASSPGQAGGEQYF.

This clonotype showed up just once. The CDR3: CASSPPGGLNTEAFF. CDR3 coding DNA: TGTGCCAGCAGTCCCCCGGGCGGATTGAACACTGAAGCTTTCTTT. The chain employs TRBV6-6 and TRBJ1-1; D not certain. Germline V CDR1 and CDR2: MNHNY, SVGAGI (reference sequence). With 5 bases removed from V and 0 bases from J, the gap between germline ends came to 13 bases. The CDR3 consists of 15 residues.